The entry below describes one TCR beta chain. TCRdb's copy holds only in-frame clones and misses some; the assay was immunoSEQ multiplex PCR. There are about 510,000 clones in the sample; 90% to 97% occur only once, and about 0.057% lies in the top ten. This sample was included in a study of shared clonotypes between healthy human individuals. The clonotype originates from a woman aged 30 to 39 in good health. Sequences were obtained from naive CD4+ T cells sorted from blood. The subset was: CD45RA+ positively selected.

CDR3 nucleotides: TGTGCCAGCAGTACGGGACTACCGCGCTACGAGCAGTACTTC. It codes for CASSTGLPRYEQYF. J is TRBJ2-7 and V is TRBV6-5; 7 bases line up with TRBD2. The CDR3 spans 14 residues. Losses at the gene ends were 5 bases for V and 3 bases for J; bases not matched to a gene: 7. Germline V gene sequence: CDR1 MNHEY, CDR2 SVGAGI.